This entry lists 3 T cell receptor beta chains sequenced from one sample in a study of T cell responses to AZD1222 COVID-19 vaccine (dated by TCRdb to the early 2020s). Preparation of the library involved the immunoSEQ multiplex PCR assay. TCRdb took this table from immuneACCESS and kept in-frame rearrangements with V and J called. Such tables lack part of the clones; where checked against another copy, unresolved V genes explain under half of the gap, and the rest is unexplained. Present in this sample are approximately 150,000 clones, 92% of which were seen just once. The top ten clones comprise about 4% of the sample. Read against the paper, the sample's time point label means: baseline before first vaccination. Taken with the paper, the label for treatment or condition translates to: meningococcal conjugate vaccine given as trial control. Here the sequenced sample was peripheral blood, taken on day 0 of MenACWY control vaccination. The receptors were gathered from an adult in good health.

The V call is TRBV6-5, the J call TRBJ1-2; D is unresolved. The CDR3 consists of 13 residues. Trimming removed 6 bases from V and 4 bases from J, with 12 bases in between. The germline V gene encodes CDR1 MNHEY and CDR2 SVGAGI. The DNA for the CDR3 is TGTGCCAGCAGCCCCCGACAAGTCTATGGCTACACCTTC. Amino acids: CASSPRQVYGYTF.

The V gene is TRBV7-9, the J gene TRBJ2-7; 14 bases are shared with TRBD2. CDR1 and CDR2 (germline): SEHNR, FQNEAQ (reference sequence). The CDR3 has 15 residues. The V segment lost 5 bases and the J segment 7 bases; nucleotides outside the gene matches: 7. The CDR3 DNA follows: TGTGCCAGCAGCACCCCGGGACTAGCGGGAGCTGAGCAGTACTTC. This translates into CASSTPGLAGAEQYF.

The genes are TRBV27 and TRBJ1-5, with D hard to call. Trimming shortened V by 2 bases and J by 5 bases, and 7 bases separated the two germline ends. Per the germline V gene, CDR1 is MNHEY and CDR2 is SMNVEV (reference sequence). The CDR3 spans 13 residues. CDR3 sequence: CASSLGGDQPQHF. CDR3 nucleotides: TGTGCCAGCAGTTTAGGCGGTGATCAGCCCCAGCATTTT.